The 7 T cell receptor beta chains listed next were all sequenced from one sample in a study of breast tumors, draining lymph nodes, adjacent tissues. TCRdb reprocessed the multiplex PCR reads with MiXCR, giving one entry per CDR3 protein. The repertoire includes some 140,000 distinct CDR3 sequences, 20% to 25% of them detected once, and about 2.4% sits in the top ten. Axillary draining lymph nodes of breast cancer patients supplied the node samples. The sequencing sample was made of axillary lymph node tissue. The origin of the receptors is a female donor with breast cancer. Some clones in this sample may be carry-over from other donors' samples.

At least ten counts were recorded for this clonotype. The CDR3 region is CSARQGPQETQYF. The CDR3 DNA follows: TGCAGTGCTAGACAGGGCCCCCAAGAGACCCAGTACTTC. J is TRBJ2-5 and V is TRBV20-1, with a possible D match to TRBD1 (5 bases). Germline lookup yields CDR1 DFQATT and CDR2 SNEGSKA (reference sequence). The CDR3 consists of 13 residues. Trimming removed 2 bases from V and 1 base from J, with 8 bases in between.

This clonotype was found many times. V gene TRBV2 combines with J gene TRBJ2-1, with a tentative D call TRBD2 (6 bases). This CDR3 comprises 13 residues. Germline CDR1 is SNHLY and CDR2 is FYNNEI. V lost 6 bases and J 10 bases, leaving 16 bases between the germline ends. The CDR3 spells CASSLAKAREQFF. CDR3 bases: TGTGCCAGCAGCCTAGCGAAAGCGAGGGAGCAGTTCTTC.

This clonotype has a count of ten or more. The chain recombines TRBV12-5 with TRBJ2-1, with D uncertain. The germline CDR1 and CDR2 sequences are LGHNT and FRNRAP. This CDR3 has 14 residues. V lost 7 bases to trimming and J lost 0 bases, with 10 bases between them. The CDR3 spells CASEGDISYNEQFF. Here the CDR3 DNA reads TGTGCTAGTGAGGGTGACATCTCCTACAATGAGCAGTTCTTC.

As regards this clonotype: In this CDR3 the conserved last residue, phenylalanine or tryptophan, is missing, so a read error is likely. J is TRBJ2-1 and V is TRBV7-2, with D maybe TRBD1 (6 bases). Germline V lookup: CDR1 SGHTA, CDR2 FQGNSA. The V end lost 1 base, the J end lost 7 bases, and 8 bases lay between the germline ends. The CDR3 sequence is 13 residues long. CDR3 coding DNA: TGTGCCAGCAGCTTAGACAGGGTTAATGAGCAGTTCCTC. Amino acids: CASSLDRVNEQFL.

This clonotype was observed at least ten times. CDR3 region: CAISPVIAGYVGEQFF. CDR3 sequence (DNA): TGTGCCATCAGCCCCGTTATAGCGGGATATGTAGGTGAGCAGTTCTTC. The chain is built from TRBV10-3 and TRBJ2-1, with 8 bases lining up with TRBD2. From germline, CDR1 is ENHRY and CDR2 SYGVKD. There are 16 residues in the CDR3. The V gene end was trimmed by 6 bases and the J gene end by 9 bases; junction bases not matched to a gene: 16.

This clonotype occurred once. The chain links TRBV12-3 or TRBV12-4 to TRBJ1-1, with 7 bases aligning to TRBD1. With V trimmed by 6 bases and J by 4 bases, 11 bases remained unmatched. This CDR3 is 15 amino acids long. The CDR3 DNA reads as TGTGCCAGCAGCCGCAGACAGGGTACGGGCACTGAAGCTTTCTTT. Its protein product is CASSRRQGTGTEAFF.

This clonotype was recorded many times. The rearrangement links TRBV27 to TRBJ2-7; TRBD1 is a possible D gene (6 bases). The CDR3 loop spans 14 amino acids. Trimming removed 0 bases at V and 3 bases at J, with 9 bases between. Germline assignment: CDR1 MNHEY and CDR2 SMNVEV (reference sequence). The CDR3 reads CASSLSQGVYEQYF. CDR3 DNA: TGTGCCAGCAGTTTATCACAGGGTGTCTACGAGCAGTACTTC.